This entry lists 25 T cell receptor beta chains sequenced from one sample in a study of blood T cells in healthy people across ages. Through a sample-barcoded 5' primer and a J-beta primer mix, a second PCR was run for 7 to 11 cycles. One entry per CDR3 protein results from TCRdb running MiXCR on the 5' RACE reads. The sample holds about 800,000 distinct CDR3 sequences, roughly 50% seen once. Sequenced material: blood. These receptors all come from a man under 40 in good health.

A few counts support this clonotype. For the CDR3, the DNA is TGCAGCATATGGAACAGGGTACTACAAGAGACCCAGTACTTC. Translation gives CSIWNRVLQETQYF. This chain connects TRBV29-1 to TRBJ2-5; TRBD1 might be the D (6 bases). Germline loops: CDR1 SQVTM, CDR2 ANQGSEA. The CDR3 is 14 amino acids. V lost 8 bases and J lost 2, with 18 bases in between.

This chain uses TRBV15 with TRBJ2-1; 9 bases fit TRBD2. CDR3 length: 16 amino acids. Per the germline V gene, CDR1 is LNHNV and CDR2 is YYDKDF (reference sequence). With 0 bases clipped from V and 8 bases from J, the junction kept 8 bases outside the gene matches. CDR3 coding DNA: TGTGCCACCAGCAGAGATCTGGCGGGGGGGCTCGATGAGCAGTTCTTC. Encoded protein: CATSRDLAGGLDEQFF.

V usage is TRBV9 and J usage is TRBJ2-7; D uncertain. Germline CDR1 SGDLS, CDR2 YYNGEE. Trimming left V 0 bases short and J 1 base short, with 14 bases between. The CDR3 extends over 16 amino acids. The CDR3 region is CASSVAIDSSSYEQYF. Written as DNA, the CDR3 is TGTGCCAGCAGCGTAGCGATCGACTCCTCATCCTACGAGCAGTACTTC.

This clonotype was seen a handful of times. J is TRBJ2-6 and V is TRBV15; a weak D match, TRBD2 (5 bases). CDR1 and CDR2 from the germline V gene are LNHNV and YYDKDF (reference sequence). CDR3 size: 17 residues. The V gene lost 0 bases and the J gene lost 1 base, with 10 bases spanning the gap. DNA for the CDR3: TGTGCCACCAGCAGAGATTACGGGGAATCTGGGGCCAACGTCCTGACTTTC. Residues: CATSRDYGESGANVLTF.

The chain joins TRBV29-1 to TRBJ2-3, with D possibly matching TRBD2 (6 bases). V shed 3 bases and J shed 4 bases, with 20 bases lying between them. Germline V gene lookup returns CDR1 SQVTM and CDR2 ANQGSEA. This CDR3 is 16 amino acids long. This CDR3 reads CSVEFLWRRGPDTQYF. CDR3 DNA: TGCAGCGTTGAGTTCTTGTGGAGGCGGGGTCCAGATACGCAGTATTTT.

Concerning this clonotype itself: One junction end does not reproduce the germline sequence, and a read error may be involved. The rearrangement joins TRBV4-3 to TRBJ2-1, with 9 nucleotides matching TRBD2. Germline V gives CDR1 LGHNA, CDR2 YSLEER. CDR3 length: 17 residues. The CDR3 here is CASGQGPAGGIYNEQFF. For the CDR3, the DNA is TGCGCCAGCGGCCAGGGACCAGCGGGAGGAATATACAATGAGCAGTTCTTC.

This clonotype was picked up a small number of times. The rearrangement uses TRBV4-3 and TRBJ1-2; 8 positions match TRBD1. The V gene's germline CDR1 is LGHNA and CDR2 YSLEER. The V segment lost 0 bases and the J segment 6 bases; nucleotides outside the gene matches: 6. CDR3 size: 15 residues. The CDR3 spells CASSQDGRGQDGYTF. The DNA for the CDR3 is TGCGCCAGCAGCCAAGATGGCAGGGGGCAGGATGGCTACACCTTC.

The chain uses TRBV29-1 and TRBJ1-2; D unresolved. This CDR3 comprises 13 residues. CDR1 SQVTM and CDR2 ANQGSEA come from the germline V gene. V lost 4 bases to trimming and J lost 3 bases, with 12 bases between them. The CDR3 protein is CSVGTSRDYGYTF. CDR3 bases: TGCAGCGTTGGGACCTCAAGGGACTATGGCTACACCTTC.

This rearrangement joins TRBV7-6 to TRBJ2-1; D gene unclear. The CDR3 is 16 residues long. The germline V gene has CDR1 SGHVS and CDR2 FNYEAQ. Trimming removed 5 bases at V and 8 bases at J, with 22 bases between. CDR3 loop: CASSHPRTEVIDEQFF. For the CDR3, the DNA is TGTGCCAGCAGCCACCCCAGAACAGAGGTGATTGATGAGCAGTTCTTC.

V usage is TRBV12-3 or TRBV12-4 and J usage is TRBJ1-2, with 7 bases that match TRBD1. V lost 0 bases to trimming and J lost 6 bases; unmatched junction nucleotides: 1. The CDR3 is 13 residues long. CDR3 region: CASSLAGGDGYTF. The DNA of the CDR3 is TGTGCCAGCAGTTTAGCAGGGGGCGATGGCTACACCTTC.

This chain links TRBV7-2 with TRBJ2-3; D is unclear. CDR3 length: 16 residues. V lost 2 bases to trimming and J lost 0 bases, with 12 bases between them. Germline values: CDR1 SGHTA, CDR2 FQGNSA. CDR3 bases: TGTGCCAGCAGCTTACAACCTGGATCTAGCACAGATACGCAGTATTTT. Translating it yields CASSLQPGSSTDTQYF.

This chain joins TRBV7-9 and TRBJ1-6, with D possibly matching TRBD1 (5 bases). CDR1 and CDR2 (germline): SEHNR, FQNEAQ (reference sequence). This CDR3 has 16 amino acids. Trimming took 1 base from V and 6 from J, leaving 13 bases between them. The CDR3 here is CASSLVVGASNSPLHF. CDR3 nucleotides: TGTGCCAGCAGCTTAGTCGTCGGGGCCTCTAATTCACCCCTCCACTTT.

This clonotype appeared once. The chain employs TRBV27 and TRBJ2-6; maybe TRBD1 (6 bases). V lost 8 bases, J lost 2 bases, and 13 bases lay in between. The CDR3 has 15 residues. CDR1 is MNHEY and CDR2 is SMNVEV in the germline V gene (reference sequence). The CDR3 coding sequence is TGTGCCAGCCGCTCAACAGGGACTGGGGCCAACGTCCTGACTTTC. This translates into CASRSTGTGANVLTF.

The chain uses TRBV6-2 or TRBV6-3 and TRBJ2-3, with D unclear. CDR3 length: 12 residues. V was pared by 5 bases and J by 8 bases, with 11 bases between. Per the germline V gene, CDR1 is MNHEY and CDR2 is SVGEGT. In nucleotides, the CDR3 is TGTGCCAGCAGTCCCCGTTTGAGTACGCAGTATTTT. Protein sequence: CASSPRLSTQYF.

The rearrangement joins TRBV20-1 to TRBJ2-7; tentatively, D is TRBD2 (6 bases). This CDR3 spans 14 amino acids. Between the trimmed V and J ends, which lost 6 bases and 2 bases, there was a span of 17 bases. CDR1 and CDR2 from the germline V gene are DFQATT and SNEGSKA (reference sequence). CDR3 sequence: CSATHPSETYEQYF. CDR3 sequence (DNA): TGCAGTGCCACCCACCCTAGCGAAACCTACGAGCAGTACTTC.

This chain links TRBV7-2 with TRBJ2-3; D unresolved. V was cut by 5 bases and J by 7 bases, with 10 bases left in between. CDR3 length equals 12 residues. Germline V gene data show CDR1 as SGHTA and CDR2 as FQGNSA. The CDR3 DNA is TGTGCCAGCAGCCCCGTCTCAAATACGCAGTATTTT. This encodes CASSPVSNTQYF.

The chain uses TRBV14 and TRBJ2-7; TRBD2 might be the D (5 bases). Trimming removed 0 bases at V and 2 bases at J, with 11 bases between. CDR1 is SGHDN, CDR2 FVKESK, per germline. CDR3 length equals 15 residues. The CDR3 coding sequence is TGTGCCAGCAGCCAAGATCTAGCCCTAACCTACGAGCAGTACTTC. This encodes CASSQDLALTYEQYF.

The rearrangement joins TRBV5-1 to TRBJ2-1; D gene ambiguous. Trimming pared 0 bases from V and 5 bases from J, leaving 9 bases between. The CDR3 runs to 14 residues. Germline loops: CDR1 SGHRS, CDR2 YFSETQ. This CDR3 reads CASSLESSHNEQFF. Written as DNA, the CDR3 is TGCGCCAGCAGCTTGGAGTCCAGCCACAATGAGCAGTTCTTC.

The chain couples TRBV29-1 to TRBJ1-1, with D uncertain. The V and J ends lost 3 bases and 0 bases respectively, with 8 bases between them. Germline CDR1 SQVTM, CDR2 ANQGSEA. The CDR3 has 13 residues. CDR3 protein: CSVEPHLNTEAFF. CDR3 in DNA: TGCAGCGTTGAGCCGCACCTGAACACTGAAGCTTTCTTT.

The chain carries TRBV20-1 and TRBJ1-1, with 9 positions matching TRBD1. CDR3 length equals 15 residues. Germline CDR1 and CDR2: DFQATT and SNEGSKA (reference sequence). V lost 1 base, J lost 9 bases, and 12 bases stayed unmatched. CDR3 amino acids: CSARVPNRGPGKAFF. As DNA, the CDR3 is TGCAGTGCTAGAGTCCCTAACAGGGGGCCGGGAAAAGCTTTCTTT.

This clonotype was seen once. A much larger clone differs from this one at a single base, so this may be a read error. The chain carries TRBV27 and TRBJ2-1; 7 bases align to TRBD2. Germline V CDR1 and CDR2: MNHEY, SMNVEV (reference sequence). Trimming at V came to 11 bases and at J to 2 bases, leaving 21 bases not matched to a gene. The CDR3 covers 18 residues. This CDR3 is CAGVGVWGRAVAYNEQFF. The CDR3, as DNA: TGTGCCGGCGTAGGGGTTTGGGGGAGGGCCGTCGCCTACAATGAGCAGTTCTTC.

The rearrangement joins TRBV12-3 or TRBV12-4 to TRBJ1-4; no clear D. Trimming cost V 1 base and J 4 bases, with 4 bases left between them. CDR3 length: 13 amino acids. The CDR3 coding sequence is TGTGCCAGCAGTTTAGGGATTAATGAAAAACTGTTTTTT. It is translated as CASSLGINEKLFF.

The sample holds a few counts of this clonotype. The chain uses TRBV7-9 and TRBJ2-1; maybe TRBD2 (6 bases). Trimming took off 2 bases at V and 6 bases at J, with 20 bases between the two ends. CDR1 and CDR2 (germline): SEHNR, FQNEAQ (reference sequence). The CDR3 is 17 residues long. This CDR3 is CASSLPFRLDPSNEQFF. The CDR3 nucleotides read TGTGCCAGCAGCTTACCCTTCAGACTAGATCCGTCCAATGAGCAGTTCTTC.

The chain combines TRBV6-6 with TRBJ2-3; weak D call: TRBD2 (5 bases). Germline V lookup: CDR1 MNHNY, CDR2 SVGAGI (reference sequence). Deletions cut 5 bases from V and 2 bases from J, with 14 bases between. CDR3 length equals 15 residues. CDR3 sequence: CASSTGRPPTDTQYF. In nucleotides, the CDR3 is TGTGCCAGCAGTACGGGGAGACCTCCCACAGATACGCAGTATTTT.

The rearrangement links TRBV4-3 to TRBJ2-3; D not certain. Trimming pared 0 bases from V and 5 bases from J, leaving 9 bases between. From germline, CDR1 is LGHNA and CDR2 YSLEER. The CDR3 length is 14 residues. The CDR3 DNA reads TGCGCCAGCAGCCAAGAAGGCCAGGAAGATACGCAGTATTTT. Its translation is CASSQEGQEDTQYF.